A selection of T cell receptor beta chains follows, all from one sample in a study of lymphopenia after photon versus proton radiotherapy. The table came from immunoSEQ multiplex PCR; TCRdb's copy has only in-frame clones and leaves some out. The repertoire holds approximately 53,000 clones, 92% seen once, with more than 15% in the top ten. The sample was peripheral blood, taken from a patient treated with photon-based radiotherapy. The receptors derive from a woman aged 40 to 55 with cholangiocarcinoma. The CDR3 runs from the conserved cysteine through the conserved F or W. D genes are given only for firm matches. Expanded clones are given a class, and other clones once, few, many or no size at all.

TRBV28	TRBJ1-5	-	-	CASGGQTNQPQHF	TGTGCCAGCGGGGGACAAACCAATCAGCCCCAGCATTTT
TRBV7-9	TRBJ2-7	-	-	CASSLVGDEQYF	TGTGCCAGCAGCTTAGTAGGGGACGAGCAGTACTTC
TRBV5-1	TRBJ2-2	-	-	CASRDSRGRNTGELFF	TGCGCCAGTCGTGACTCCCGGGGTCGGAACACCGGGGAGCTGTTTTTT
TRBV27	TRBJ2-3	TRBD1	-	CASSKTRDRRTDTQYF	TGTGCCAGCAGTAAAACCCGGGACAGGCGCACAGATACGCAGTATTTT
TRBV7-6	TRBJ2-1	-	-	CASSLPPAGPSNNEQFF	TGTGCCAGCAGCCTCCCTCCGGCGGGACCCTCGAACAATGAGCAGTTCTTC
TRBV19	TRBJ2-3	-	-	CASSYTITDTQYF	TGTGCCAGTAGCTACACTATCACAGATACGCAGTATTTT
TRBV10-3	TRBJ2-3	TRBD2	-	CAIRREGGTDTQYF	TGTGCCATCCGACGGGAGGGCGGGACAGATACGCAGTATTTT
TRBV7-3	TRBJ2-1	TRBD2	-	CASSLPTSGPFNEQFF	TGTGCCAGCAGCCTGCCGACTAGCGGACCCTTCAATGAGCAGTTCTTC
TRBV20-1	TRBJ2-3	-	-	CSARAGDTQYF	TGCAGTGCTAGAGCGGGAGATACGCAGTATTTT
TRBV29-1	TRBJ2-7	TRBD2	-	CSAAGGLAIGEQYF	TGCAGCGCTGCGGGGGGGCTCGCGATCGGGGAGCAGTACTTC
TRBV25-1	TRBJ2-7	-	-	CASSVGSEQYF	TGTGCCAGCAGTGTAGGGAGTGAGCAGTACTTC
TRBV18	TRBJ2-7	TRBD2	-	CASSPPSRLAGSYEQYF	TGTGCCAGCTCACCACCGTCTAGACTAGCGGGCTCCTACGAGCAGTACTTC
TRBV10-3	TRBJ2-7	-	-	CAIAVGRSYEQYF	TGTGCCATCGCCGTAGGGCGGTCCTACGAGCAGTACTTC
TRBV5-4	TRBJ1-2	-	-	CASSPGDYGYTF	TGTGCCAGCAGCCCAGGCGACTATGGCTACACCTTC
TRBV11-1	TRBJ2-1	TRBD2	-	CASSLEAGGYNEQFF	TGTGCCAGCAGCTTAGAAGCGGGAGGTTACAATGAGCAGTTCTTC
TRBV5-1	TRBJ1-4	TRBD1	-	CASSLTGTGAEKLFF	TGCGCCAGCAGCCTTACCGGGACAGGGGCTGAAAAACTGTTTTTT
TRBV6-6	TRBJ1-6	-	few	CASTYRGSPLHF	TGTGCCAGCACCTACCGTGGCTCACCCCTCCACTTT
TRBV5-6	TRBJ2-5	-	-	CATQLRVGAQYF	TGTGCCACACAGCTTCGGGTTGGGGCCCAGTACTTC
TRBV4-1	TRBJ1-1	-	-	CASSPYQLNTEAFF	TGCGCCAGCAGCCCCTATCAATTGAACACTGAAGCTTTCTTT
TRBV28	TRBJ2-2	TRBD2	-	CASRRGLGSTGELFF	TGTGCCAGCAGGCGGGGGTTGGGTAGCACCGGGGAGCTGTTTTTT
TRBV6-1	TRBJ1-5	-	-	CASTERGEAPQHF	TGTGCCAGCACCGAACGAGGGGAAGCGCCCCAGCATTTT
TRBV6-1	TRBJ1-2	-	-	CASSEPGISYGYTF	TGTGCCAGCAGTGAACCCGGTATTTCCTATGGCTACACCTTC
TRBV27	TRBJ2-7	-	-	CASSSTWSHEQYF	TGTGCCAGCAGTTCCACTTGGTCCCACGAGCAGTACTTC
TRBV6-5	TRBJ2-5	-	-	CASSYSWGLEQYF	TGTGCCAGCAGTTACTCTTGGGGACTGGAGCAGTACTTC
TRBV28	TRBJ2-1	-	-	CASSLARVYNEQFF	TGTGCCAGCAGTTTGGCCCGGGTATACAATGAGCAGTTCTTC
TRBV6-5	TRBJ2-5	-	once	CASSYQGWETQYF	TGTGCCAGCAGTTACCAGGGGTGGGAGACCCAGTACTTC
TRBV7-9	TRBJ2-3	TRBD2	-	CASSLGQGGALYTDTQYF	TGTGCCAGCAGCTTAGGGCAGGGAGGGGCCTTATACACAGATACGCAGTATTTT
TRBV19	TRBJ2-1	TRBD2	-	CASSSGGRAFNEQFF	TGTGCCAGTAGTTCAGGCGGGAGGGCTTTCAATGAGCAGTTCTTC
TRBV6-1	TRBJ2-7	-	few	CASSEAAQGYEQYF	TGTGCCAGCAGTGAAGCGGCACAGGGCTACGAGCAGTACTTC
TRBV25-1	TRBJ1-6	-	-	CASGGGASPLHF	TGCGCCTCCGGGGGAGGGGCATCACCCCTCCACTTT
TRBV27	TRBJ2-7	TRBD1	-	CASRDAGTGRHEQYF	TGTGCCAGCAGGGATGCCGGGACAGGGCGGCACGAGCAGTACTTC
TRBV18	TRBJ2-2	-	once	CASSSAGELFF	TGTGCCAGCTCATCCGCCGGGGAGCTGTTTTTT
TRBV27	TRBJ2-7	-	few	CASGRSRSYEQYF	TGTGCCAGCGGTCGGAGCAGATCCTACGAGCAGTACTTC
TRBV5-4	TRBJ2-3	-	-	CASSLGDTQYF	TGTGCCAGCAGCTTGGGTGATACGCAGTATTTT
TRBV28	TRBJ1-4	TRBD1	-	CASSFGDRSPTTNEKLFF	TGTGCCAGCAGTTTCGGGGACAGGTCGCCGACAACTAATGAAAAACTGTTTTTT
TRBV9	TRBJ2-5	TRBD2	-	CASSVDGTSGILKTQYF	TGTGCCAGCAGCGTAGACGGAACTAGCGGGATCTTGAAGACCCAGTACTTC
TRBV7-2	TRBJ2-7	TRBD2	-	CASSSAGGYEQYF	TGTGCCAGCAGCTCGGCGGGAGGGTACGAGCAGTACTTC
TRBV5-6	TRBJ1-2	TRBD1	-	CASSPAGTGENYGYTF	TGTGCCAGCAGCCCGGCCGGGACAGGGGAAAACTATGGCTACACCTTC
TRBV28	TRBJ2-3	TRBD1	-	CASTVRDRGSDTQYF	TGTGCCAGCACCGTAAGGGACAGGGGATCAGATACGCAGTATTTT
TRBV28	TRBJ1-5	-	-	CASSPGGGRQPQHF	TGTGCCAGCAGTCCTGGAGGGGGGAGGCAGCCCCAGCATTTT
TRBV27	TRBJ2-7	TRBD1	-	CASSHRPPDRGPPYEQYF	TGTGCCAGCAGCCACCGACCGCCAGACAGGGGCCCTCCCTACGAGCAGTACTTC
TRBV5-4	TRBJ2-2	-	-	CASSSSGELFF	TGTGCCAGCAGCTCCTCCGGGGAGCTGTTTTTT
TRBV7-9	TRBJ2-1	TRBD2	once	CASGQQRGDYNEQFF	TGTGCCAGCGGGCAGCAGCGGGGGGACTACAATGAGCAGTTCTTC
TRBV6-1	TRBJ2-4	-	-	CASSDEQVAAKNIQYF	TGTGCCAGCAGTGACGAACAGGTTGCAGCCAAAAACATTCAGTACTTC
TRBV7-2	TRBJ2-3	TRBD2	-	CASSGLGLAGDTQYF	TGTGCCAGCAGCGGACTCGGACTAGCGGGAGATACGCAGTATTTT
TRBV7-9	TRBJ1-1	-	-	CASNPPGTEAFF	TGTGCCAGCAATCCCCCTGGGACTGAAGCTTTCTTT
TRBV14	TRBJ2-7	-	-	CASSQVNYEQYF	TGTGCCAGCAGCCAGGTAAACTACGAGCAGTACTTC
TRBV5-4	TRBJ2-3	TRBD2	-	CASSLSRGALTDTQYF	TGTGCCAGCAGCTTGTCGCGGGGGGCTCTCACAGATACGCAGTATTTT
TRBV16	TRBJ1-1	TRBD1	-	CASSQWDRGGAAFF	TGTGCCAGCAGCCAATGGGACAGGGGAGGGGCAGCTTTCTTT
TRBV6-1	TRBJ1-3	TRBD1	-	CASSETGAPPGNTIYF	TGTGCCAGCAGTGAAACAGGGGCCCCACCGGGAAACACCATATATTTT
TRBV7-2	TRBJ1-1	-	-	CASSLRGGYMNTEAFF	TGTGCCAGCAGCTTACGGGGAGGGTACATGAACACTGAAGCTTTCTTT
TRBV9	TRBJ2-7	TRBD2	-	CASSVGGGAVYEQYF	TGTGCCAGCAGCGTAGGCGGGGGGGCTGTTTACGAGCAGTACTTC
TRBV27	TRBJ2-7	-	-	CASSLYWGNADSYEQYF	TGTGCCAGCAGTTTATATTGGGGAAACGCGGACTCCTACGAGCAGTACTTC
TRBV7-9	TRBJ1-1	TRBD1	once	CASSFHPDRDSAFF	TGTGCCAGCAGCTTCCACCCGGACAGGGATTCGGCTTTCTTT
TRBV30	TRBJ1-1	-	-	CAWSVWGGRYTEAFF	TGTGCCTGGAGTGTCTGGGGGGGGAGGTACACTGAAGCTTTCTTT
TRBV11-2	TRBJ2-5	-	-	CASSSLRGPRRGETQYF	TGTGCCAGCAGCTCTCTAAGGGGGCCACGGAGGGGCGAGACCCAGTACTTC
TRBV19	TRBJ1-5	-	-	CASQGFNQPQHF	TGTGCCAGCCAGGGGTTCAATCAGCCCCAGCATTTT
TRBV19	TRBJ1-1	TRBD1	-	CASRMGTGNTEAFF	TGTGCCAGTAGAATGGGGACAGGGAACACTGAAGCTTTCTTT
TRBV5-6	TRBJ1-1	-	-	CASSQASWGPEAFF	TGTGCCAGCAGCCAAGCCTCCTGGGGTCCCGAAGCTTTCTTT
TRBV7-8	TRBJ2-1	TRBD2	-	CASSLVAGPGSYNEQFF	TGTGCCAGCAGCCTTGTAGCGGGACCAGGCTCCTACAATGAGCAGTTCTTC